This T cell receptor (beta chain) was captured in a study of metastatic and nonmetastatic thyroid tumors. About the study: Comparative analysis of repertoires was undertaken across blood and tumor or nodule tissue obtained from malignant and benign thyroid patients. Overall study findings and caveats: It was reported that TCR beta diversity was significantly higher in malignant thyroid tumors than benign nodules, in blood and tumor.

Prior to thyroid surgery, none of the patients had received any treatment. Trimming left V 3 bases short and J 4 bases short, with 16 bases between. The CDR3 extends over 16 amino acids. Per the germline V gene, CDR1 is LNHDA and CDR2 is SQIVND (reference sequence). This clone was picked up many times. The antigen remains unidentified. Per the original data handling: Between-group CDR3 differences, defined by clinicopathological status, yielded a distant-metastasis classifier for papillary thyroid cancer. MiXCR reprocessed the PCR reads for TCRdb. The V and J calls here are based on TCRdb, not the publication. The data show approximately 30,000 clones, around 30% seen once.

The chain is built from TRBV19 and TRBJ1-5; D perhaps matches TRBD1 (5 bases). Sequencing was performed on blood. The sequence came from a female donor with papillary thyroid cancer or a benign thyroid nodule (not recorded which). Some clones in this sample may be carry-over from other donors' samples. CDR3: CASSMRRRAGNQPQHF. CDR3 DNA sequence: TGTGCCAGTAGTATGAGGCGCAGGGCGGGTAATCAGCCCCAGCATTTT.